A single sample is the source of the 18 T cell receptor beta chains below, sequenced in a study of T cell responses to AZD1222 COVID-19 vaccine. The table came from immunoSEQ multiplex PCR; TCRdb's copy has only in-frame clones and leaves some out. Of about 190,000 clones in the sample, 87% were seen once. The specimen comprised peripheral blood, sampled on day 0 of MenACWY control vaccination. These receptors all stem from an adult in good health.

The rearrangement links TRBV29-1 to TRBJ1-4; TRBD1 might be the D (6 bases). Trimming left V 7 bases short and J 6 bases short, with 15 bases between. The germline V gene encodes CDR1 SQVTM and CDR2 ANQGSEA. This CDR3 comprises 13 residues. CDR3 protein: CSGGQGQDEKLFF. CDR3 coding DNA: TGCAGCGGTGGCCAGGGGCAAGATGAAAAACTGTTTTTT.

This rearrangement joins TRBV19 to TRBJ2-3; 7 positions match TRBD1. V shed 3 bases, J shed 0 bases, and the junction held 3 bases outside the gene matches. This CDR3 spans 15 amino acids. Germline V gene data show CDR1 as LNHDA and CDR2 as SQIVND (reference sequence). Here the CDR3 DNA reads TGTGCCAGTAGTATGGGACAGACTAGCACAGATACGCAGTATTTT. It encodes CASSMGQTSTDTQYF.

The chain employs TRBV9 and TRBJ2-7, with D perhaps matching TRBD2 (7 bases). Germline CDR1 is SGDLS and CDR2 is YYNGEE. There are 16 residues in the CDR3. V dropped 4 bases and J dropped 1 base, with 18 bases sitting between them. CDR3 sequence: CASSPSGGGVSYEQYF. Written as DNA, the CDR3 is TGTGCCAGCAGCCCTTCAGGAGGGGGGGTATCCTACGAGCAGTACTTC.

This chain joins TRBV5-1 and TRBJ2-3; the match to TRBD2 covers 8 bases. The CDR3 runs to 16 residues. Germline V gene lookup returns CDR1 SGHRS and CDR2 YFSETQ. V was pared by 3 bases and J by 6 bases, with 12 bases of the junction left unmatched. CDR3 bases: TGCGCCAGCAGCTGGTCAGCGGGAGAGGGAGGGGATACGCAGTATTTT. Translating it yields CASSWSAGEGGDTQYF.

The chain uses TRBV28 and TRBJ2-7; D is unclear. This CDR3 has 12 amino acids. CDR1 and CDR2 (germline): MDHEN, SYDVKM. With 2 bases removed from V and 7 bases from J, the gap between germline ends came to 9 bases. CDR3 sequence (DNA): TGTGCCAGCAGTTTAGGAGTCGGGGAGCAGTACTTC. Its translation is CASSLGVGEQYF.

The chain employs TRBV5-1 and TRBJ2-3; D not resolved. CDR3 length: 13 residues. Trimming removed 6 bases at V and 2 bases at J, with 10 bases between. Germline CDR1 is SGHRS and CDR2 is YFSETQ. The CDR3 is CASTGLHTDTQYF. The CDR3 DNA sequence: TGCGCCAGCACGGGCCTACACACAGATACGCAGTATTTT.

The chain employs TRBV30 and TRBJ2-1; no clear D gene. CDR1 is GTSNPN, CDR2 SVGIG, per germline (reference sequence). With 0 bases removed from V and 10 bases from J, the gap between germline ends came to 13 bases. CDR3 size: 13 residues. The CDR3 reads CAWSVGLYAEQFF. CDR3 bases: TGTGCCTGGAGTGTAGGGCTTTACGCGGAGCAGTTCTTC.

The chain carries TRBV19 and TRBJ2-1, with a tentative D call TRBD2 (6 bases). V dropped 7 bases and J dropped 7 bases, with 20 bases sitting between them. CDR1 is LNHDA and CDR2 is SQIVND in the germline V gene (reference sequence). CDR3 length equals 15 residues. CDR3: CASTPPGTGFNEQFF. The CDR3 nucleotides read TGTGCCAGTACCCCCCCCGGGACTGGATTTAATGAGCAGTTCTTC.

This chain links TRBV30 with TRBJ1-6; 7 nucleotides match TRBD1. Germline V lookup: CDR1 GTSNPN, CDR2 SVGIG (reference sequence). V dropped 3 bases and J dropped 10; count of bases not matched to a gene: 9. The CDR3 extends over 14 amino acids. CDR3 nucleotide sequence: TGTGCCTGGAGGCCGGAGGGGGCGGGCTCACCCCTCCACTTT. Amino acid sequence: CAWRPEGAGSPLHF. The full variable domain, in which reference TRBV30 and TRBJ1-6 provide the parts outside the CDR3, is SQTIHQWPATLVQPVGSPLSLECTVEGTSNPNLYWYRQAAGRGLQLLFYSVGIGQISSEVPQNLSASRPQDRQFILSSKKLLLSDSGFYLCAWRPEGAGSPLHFGNGTRLTVT.

V gene TRBV10-3 combines with J gene TRBJ2-1, with 7 nucleotides matching TRBD1. J lost 8 bases, V lost 6 bases, and 10 bases had no gene match. Germline CDR1 ENHRY, CDR2 SYGVKD. This CDR3 has 14 amino acids. For the CDR3, the DNA is TGTGCCATCAGAGCATCGACAGGGCTGGATGAGCAGTTCTTC. Translation gives CAIRASTGLDEQFF.

This chain connects TRBV14 to TRBJ1-4; 7 bases are a match to TRBD1. Germline lookup yields CDR1 SGHDN and CDR2 FVKESK. Losses at the gene ends were 4 bases for V and 0 bases for J; bases not matched to a gene: 2. This CDR3 spans 15 amino acids. For the CDR3, the DNA is TGTGCCAGCAGCCGAGGGACAGCAACTAATGAAAAACTGTTTTTT. The encoded protein is CASSRGTATNEKLFF.

The rearrangement joins TRBV7-9 to TRBJ2-7; 7 bases align to TRBD1. The CDR3 contains 14 residues. Germline assignment: CDR1 SEHNR and CDR2 FQNEAQ (reference sequence). Trimming cost V 4 bases and J 7 bases; bases outside gene matches: 10. CDR3 nucleotides: TGTGCCAGCAGCTATCGGACAGGCCGAGGTGAGCAGTACTTC. Its translation is CASSYRTGRGEQYF.

The CDR3 DNA reads as TGTGCCACCAGCCCCGCGGCCGGGACTAGCGGGGGGAACACCGGGGAGCTGTTTTTT. Its translation is CATSPAAGTSGGNTGELFF. The chain combines TRBV24-1 with TRBJ2-2, with 14 bases lining up with TRBD2. Germline trimming cut 7 bases from V and 1 base from J; bases unmatched to any gene: 10. Germline CDR1 and CDR2: KGHDR and SFDVKD. This CDR3 comprises 19 residues.

The rearrangement links TRBV5-4 to TRBJ2-5, with a possible D match to TRBD2 (6 bases). Trimming took 7 bases from V and 5 from J, leaving 18 bases between them. The CDR3 totals 14 residues. From germline, CDR1 is SGHNT and CDR2 YYREEE (reference sequence). CDR3 sequence reads: CASSSAQGGETQYF. For the CDR3, the DNA is TGTGCCAGCTCCTCGGCGCAGGGAGGTGAGACCCAGTACTTC.

This clone was counted a few times. The chain links TRBV7-8 to TRBJ1-5; D gene ambiguous. Trimming took 5 bases from V and 7 from J, leaving 21 bases between them. Per the germline V gene, CDR1 is SGHVS and CDR2 is FQNEAQ. The CDR3 is 16 residues long. The CDR3 DNA reads as TGTGCCAGCAGCCCCCCCCTGGCATTTGGGATCCAGCCCCAGCATTTT. Translating it yields CASSPPLAFGIQPQHF.

V usage is TRBV9 and J usage is TRBJ1-2; possible D gene TRBD1, 5 bases. Trimming shortened V by 0 bases and J by 4 bases, and 10 bases separated the two germline ends. The CDR3 length is 14 residues. The germline V gene encodes CDR1 SGDLS and CDR2 YYNGEE. The CDR3 reads CASSVGGGVYGYTF. CDR3 nucleotide sequence: TGTGCCAGCAGCGTAGGGGGAGGGGTCTATGGCTACACCTTC.

The table lists this clone with a count of one. This chain connects TRBV7-2 to TRBJ2-7, with 8 nucleotides matching TRBD2. In germline, CDR1 is SGHTA, CDR2 FQGNSA. The junction had 6 bases not matched to a gene; V was cut back by 1 base and J by 4 bases. CDR3 length equals 15 residues. CDR3 DNA: TGTGCCAGCAGCTTAGTACGGGAGGGCCAGTACGAGCAGTACTTC. Protein sequence: CASSLVREGQYEQYF.

V gene TRBV28 combines with J gene TRBJ2-7, with 8 bases fitting TRBD1. The length of the CDR3 is 16 residues. Germline values: CDR1 MDHEN, CDR2 SYDVKM. Trimming at V came to 6 bases and at J to 1 base, leaving 11 bases not matched to a gene. CDR3 loop: CASSPSDRGGSYEQYF. The CDR3 DNA is TGTGCCAGCAGCCCCTCCGACAGGGGTGGTTCCTACGAGCAGTACTTC.